The present T cell receptor beta chain was sequenced within a study of early T cells in non-severe SARS-CoV-2 infection. There are a few counts of this clonotype. Its antigen remains unknown. Individual cDNA molecules were tagged with unique molecular identifiers. TCRdb reprocessed the 5' RACE reads via MiXCR and lists one record per CDR3 protein. The data hold tens of thousands of distinct CDR3 sequences, with around 12% observed a single time. Findings of the study overall: A preference for anti-spike CD8 responses marked VDJdb matching, which missed private and CD4 specificities.

CDR1 is LGHDT, CDR2 YNNKEL, per germline (reference sequence). V shed 4 bases and J 0 bases; nucleotides not matched to a gene: 5. There are 18 residues in the CDR3. The genes are TRBV3-1 and TRBJ1-6; 11 nucleotides align to TRBD1. The receptor was derived from an adult who was a healthcare worker with PCR-confirmed SARS-CoV-2 infection or an uninfected control (not recorded which). Sequenced input: whole blood. CDR3 amino acids: CASSPGQGANSYNSPLHF. The CDR3 coding sequence is TGTGCCAGCAGCCCCGGACAGGGGGCGAACTCCTATAATTCACCCCTCCACTTT.